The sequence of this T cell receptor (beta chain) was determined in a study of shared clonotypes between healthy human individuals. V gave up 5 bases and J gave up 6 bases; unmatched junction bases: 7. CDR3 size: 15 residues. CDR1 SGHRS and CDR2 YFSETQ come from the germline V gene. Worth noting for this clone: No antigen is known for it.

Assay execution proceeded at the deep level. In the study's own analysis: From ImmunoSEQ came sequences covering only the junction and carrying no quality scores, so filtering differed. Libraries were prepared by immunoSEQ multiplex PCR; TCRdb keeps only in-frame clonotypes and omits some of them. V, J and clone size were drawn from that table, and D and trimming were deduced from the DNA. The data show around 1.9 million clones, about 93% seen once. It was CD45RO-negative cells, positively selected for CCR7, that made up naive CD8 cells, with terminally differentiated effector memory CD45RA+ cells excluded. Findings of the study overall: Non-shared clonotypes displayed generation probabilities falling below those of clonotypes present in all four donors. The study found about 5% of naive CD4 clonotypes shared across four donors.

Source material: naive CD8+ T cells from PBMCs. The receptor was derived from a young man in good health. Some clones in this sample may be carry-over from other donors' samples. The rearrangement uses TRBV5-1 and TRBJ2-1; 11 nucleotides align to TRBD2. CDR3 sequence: CASRDSGRAVNEQFF. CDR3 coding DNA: TGCGCCAGCAGGGATAGCGGGAGGGCCGTCAATGAGCAGTTCTTC. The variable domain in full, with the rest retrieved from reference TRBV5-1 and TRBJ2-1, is KAGVTQTPRYLIKTRGQQVTLSCSPISGHRSVSWYQQTPGQGLQFLFEYFSETQRNKGNFPGRFSGRQFSNSRSEMNVSTLELGDSALYLCASRDSGRAVNEQFFGPGTRLTVL.